This TCR beta chain was observed in a study of human T cells and chemical hapten exposure. Study in general: TCR yields per sample varied, mainly owing to small pooled library volume differences.

The time point: pre-sensitization, week 0. The sample's treatment: therapeutic diphenylcyclopropenone sensitization with weekly scalp DPC. Samples of blood were obtained prior to the application of each patch test. General study findings and limits: In comparison with controls, expanded TCRs gave rise to a significantly larger number of large CDR3 similarity clusters.

CDR1 and CDR2 from the germline V gene are MNHNS and SASEGT. The CDR3 sequence is 15 residues long. V dropped 6 bases and J dropped 8; count of bases not matched to a gene: 12. This clonotype was detected a few times. Its matching antigen is unknown. As the library was built, unique molecular identifiers were attached to individual cDNA molecules. MiXCR was run by TCRdb on the RACE reads, yielding one entry per CDR3 protein. Seen here are about 260,000 distinct CDR3 sequences, about 8.1% observed once, and the top ten hold about 2.1%. This TCR derives from a woman aged 40 to 50 with alopecia areata. Some clones in this sample may be carry-over from other donors' samples. The rearrangement joins TRBV6-1 to TRBJ1-2; 10 nucleotides agree with TRBD1. Here the sequenced sample was whole blood, taken in connection with sensitization to the hapten diphenylcyclopropenone (DPC). CDR3 nucleotides: TGTGCCAGCAGAGAGCCGGGACAGGGGCTTCAGGGCTACACCTTC. Encoded protein: CASREPGQGLQGYTF.